These 13 T cell receptor beta chains were sequenced from one sample in a study of T cell repertoires in cytomegalovirus infection. One entry per CDR3 protein results from TCRdb running MiXCR on the reads. The data show tens of thousands of distinct CDR3 sequences, roughly 18% seen once. What these receptors recognize is not known. The starting material was CD8+ T cells from cultured PBMCs, obtained from culture after CMV antigen stimulation. These receptor sequences come from a human donor in good health (CMV status not recorded). Some clones in this sample may be carry-over from other donors' samples.

This clonotype has at least ten counts. The rearrangement joins TRBV10-2 to TRBJ2-4; D may match TRBD1 or TRBD2 (5 bases each). Per germline, CDR1 WSHSY and CDR2 SAAADI. The CDR3 length is 16 residues. The V end lost 8 bases, the J end lost 2 bases, and 19 bases lay between the germline ends. The CDR3 here is CASEGRDGASKNIQYF. The CDR3 DNA reads as TGCGCCAGCGAAGGCCGGGACGGCGCTTCCAAAAACATTCAGTACTTC.

The chain links TRBV5-1 to TRBJ1-1; tentatively, D is TRBD1 (6 bases). V lost 0 bases and J lost 2, with 11 bases in between. This CDR3 is 15 amino acids long. Per the germline V gene, CDR1 is SGHRS and CDR2 is YFSETQ. CDR3 amino acids: CASSLVGTRNTEAFF. The CDR3 bases are TGCGCCAGCAGCTTGGTAGGGACAAGAAACACTGAAGCTTTCTTT.

This sequence joins TRBV7-8 and TRBJ2-7; D unclear. Germline V CDR1 and CDR2: SGHVS, FQNEAQ. The CDR3 has 12 residues. Trimming shortened V by 1 base and J by 7 bases, and 8 bases separated the two germline ends. The CDR3 region has the DNA TGTGCCAGCAGCTTAGGACCGAGAGAGCAGTACTTC. This encodes CASSLGPREQYF.

This clonotype was counted ten times or more. This chain joins TRBV7-6 and TRBJ2-1; 8 nucleotides line up with TRBD2. Germline V lookup: CDR1 SGHVS, CDR2 FNYEAQ. This CDR3 region has 17 residues. Germline trimming cut 3 bases from V and 7 bases from J; bases unmatched to any gene: 14. CDR3 coding DNA: TGTGCCAGCAGCTTGGAAGAGACTAGCGTTCTCGGGAATGAGCAGTTCTTC. It is translated as CASSLEETSVLGNEQFF.

This clonotype was counted a single time. A read error may explain this, as a much larger clone is one base away. The chain recombines TRBV25-1 with TRBJ2-3, with 12 bases that match TRBD1. Looked up from germline, CDR1 is MGHDK and CDR2 is SYGVNS. This CDR3 contains 18 residues. The CDR3 reads CAGSEGTGGSYSTDTQYF. In DNA form, the CDR3 reads TGTGCCGGCAGCGAGGGGACAGGGGGCTCCTATAGCACAGATACGCAGTATTTT.

The V call is TRBV7-8, the J call TRBJ1-3; 8 positions match TRBD1. The CDR3 is 15 amino acids. V shed 5 bases and J 3 bases; nucleotides not matched to a gene: 6. Germline CDR1 reads SGHVS; CDR2 reads FQNEAQ. In nucleotides, the CDR3 is TGTGCCAGCAGCATCTCACAGGGGGGTGGAAACACCATATATTTT. Its protein is CASSISQGGGNTIYF. Drawing the rest from reference TRBV7-8 and TRBJ1-3, the complete variable domain is GAGVSQSPRYKVAKRGQDVALRCDPISGHVSLFWYQQALGQGPEFLTYFQNEAQLDKSGLPSDRFFAERPEGSVSTLKIQRTQQEDSAVYLCASSISQGGGNTIYFGEGSWLTVV.

The rearrangement uses TRBV12-3 or TRBV12-4 and TRBJ2-7; perhaps TRBD2 as D (5 bases). The length of the CDR3 is 14 residues. V shed 3 bases and J shed 6 bases, with 15 bases lying between them. The CDR3 sequence is CASSFGPGVTEQYF. In DNA form, the CDR3 reads TGTGCCAGCAGTTTCGGCCCCGGGGTGACCGAGCAGTACTTC.

The genes are TRBV7-3 and TRBJ1-1; D is unresolved. Germline CDR1 and CDR2: SGHTA and FQGTGA. V lost 6 bases to trimming and J lost 6 bases, with 8 bases between them. The CDR3 contains 11 residues. The CDR3 region is CASRSLPEAFF. CDR3 DNA sequence: TGTGCCAGCAGATCCTTACCTGAAGCTTTCTTT.

This clonotype was counted between two and nine times. The chain combines TRBV29-1 with TRBJ2-1, with D hard to call. CDR3 length: 12 amino acids. Looked up from germline, CDR1 is SQVTM and CDR2 is ANQGSEA. V dropped 7 bases and J dropped 7 bases, with 14 bases sitting between them. For the CDR3, the DNA is TGCAGCGCCCTTCTAGGTCGGAATGAGCAGTTCTTC. Translated: CSALLGRNEQFF.

This clonotype was counted only a few times. The CDR3 loop reads CASSPGLAGGLDSYNEQFF. In nucleotides, the CDR3 is TGTGCCAGCAGCCCGGGACTAGCGGGAGGACTCGATTCCTACAATGAGCAGTTCTTC. The V gene is TRBV7-6, the J gene TRBJ2-1; 15 bases are shared with TRBD2. The germline V gene encodes CDR1 SGHVS and CDR2 FNYEAQ. Germline trimming cut 5 bases from V and 1 base from J; bases unmatched to any gene: 9. The CDR3 consists of 19 residues.

There are a few counts of this clonotype. This sequence joins TRBV7-9 and TRBJ1-5; D might be TRBD1 (6 bases). Germline CDR1 is SEHNR and CDR2 is FQNEAQ (reference sequence). The length of the CDR3 is 15 residues. The germline V and J ends were trimmed by 5 bases and 1 base, with 12 bases remaining between them. CDR3 sequence: CASSPGAASNQPQHF. In nucleotides, the CDR3 is TGTGCCAGCAGCCCAGGGGCGGCAAGCAATCAGCCCCAGCATTTT. Together with reference TRBV7-9 and TRBJ1-5, the CDR3 gives the full variable domain: DTGVSQNPRHKITKRGQNVTFRCDPISEHNRLYWYRQTLGQGPEFLTYFQNEAQLEKSRLLSDRFSAERPKGSFSTLEIQRTEQGDSAMYLCASSPGAASNQPQHFGDGTRLSIL.

This clonotype was counted at least ten times. The chain links TRBV2 to TRBJ2-1; TRBD2 matches 7 bases. Germline V gives CDR1 SNHLY, CDR2 FYNNEI. After removal of 1 base from V and 5 bases from J, the junction contained 11 bases not matched to a gene. The CDR3 loop spans 17 amino acids. CDR3 region: CASSEGLASGTNNEQFF. CDR3 bases: TGTGCCAGCAGTGAAGGTTTGGCTAGCGGTACGAACAATGAGCAGTTCTTC.

CDR3 sequence reads: CASSFRGVVSAEQYF. The CDR3 nucleotides read TGTGCCAGCAGCTTTAGGGGGGTCGTGTCAGCTGAGCAGTACTTC. The rearrangement uses TRBV11-2 and TRBJ2-7, with D perhaps TRBD1 or TRBD2 (6 bases each). V was clipped by 3 bases and J by 7 bases, with 19 bases between them. Looked up from germline, CDR1 is SGHAT and CDR2 is FQNNGV. This CDR3 has 15 residues.